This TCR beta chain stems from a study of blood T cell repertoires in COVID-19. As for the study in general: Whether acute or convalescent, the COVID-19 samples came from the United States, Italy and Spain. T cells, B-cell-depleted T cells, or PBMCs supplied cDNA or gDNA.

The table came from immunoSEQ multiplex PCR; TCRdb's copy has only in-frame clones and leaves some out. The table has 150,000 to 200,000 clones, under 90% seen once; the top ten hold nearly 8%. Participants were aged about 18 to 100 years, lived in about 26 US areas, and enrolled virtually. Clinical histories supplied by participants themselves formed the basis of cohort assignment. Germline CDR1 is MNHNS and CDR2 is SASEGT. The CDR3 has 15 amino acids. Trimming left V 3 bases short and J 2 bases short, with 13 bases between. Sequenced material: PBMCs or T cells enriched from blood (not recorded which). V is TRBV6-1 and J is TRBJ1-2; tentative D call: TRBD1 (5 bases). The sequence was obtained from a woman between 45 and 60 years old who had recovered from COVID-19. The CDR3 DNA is TGTGCCAGCAGTGACGACAGATTGCTCAACTATGGCTACACCTTC. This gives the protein CASSDDRLLNYGYTF.